This T cell receptor beta chain was captured in a study of blood T cells in healthy people across ages (dated by TCRdb to the mid-2010s). Broadly, across the study: In model experiments, template switching captured roughly one uniquely barcoded TCR beta cDNA molecule for every two T cells. The study analyzed two additional independent replicas of 1 million unique cDNA reads from the same blood draw for two donors, one aged 18 to 29 and one aged 80 or older. Age-related changes in TCR beta repertoire diversity were measured in the study by deep sequencing normalized with unique cDNA molecular identifiers. To avoid experimental bias, donors of different ages were spread randomly across the sequencing lanes. The donors were divided into four age groups: young (average about 15 years), middle-aged (about 39), aged (around 59) and long-lived (around 80).

Libraries came from 5' RACE. Sequenced on an Illumina HiSeq 2500. A second PCR of about 7 to 12 cycles was performed with a sample-barcoded 5' primer and a J-beta primer mix. Each TCR beta cDNA molecule received a unique molecular identifier from a template-switch 5' adaptor carrying 12 random nucleotides. Each sample yielded at least 2.5 million CDR3-containing paired-end reads. All of the RNA was converted into first-strand cDNA using the Mint cDNA synthesis kit, with a TRBC-specific oligonucleotide serving as the primer. All cDNA was treated with uracil-DNA glycosylase and then went through a first 18-cycle PCR with the universal primers M1SS and BC2_uni_R. As for the authors' bioinformatics: Normalization of each sample was performed by random selection of 1 million high-quality reads, each carrying a distinct molecular identifier. Instead of being binned into consensus sequences, reads that shared molecular identifiers were thrown out. CDR3 identification, clonotype clustering and error correction used MiTCR with a Q25 quality threshold and the strictest error-elimination algorithm. A nonparametric unseen species model with Euler transformation was used to estimate a lower bound on total TCR beta diversity. Through fastp at Q25 and MiXCR, TCRdb rebuilt clones from the public reads, retaining in-frame beta chains. All rows with the same CDR3 protein become a single entry with the most common DNA and genes. TCRdb, rather than the study authors, made the V and J calls. This sample lists roughly 650,000 distinct CDR3 sequences; 32% were detected once. The ten most abundant clones make up 15% of the sample.

The CDR3 sequence holds 14 residues, the cysteine and phenylalanine included. Only CDR3 DNA remains: 42 bases, in frame from the first base. As encoded in the germline V gene, CDR1 is SQVTM while CDR2 is ANQGSEA. Trimming removed 4 bases from V and 3 bases from J; the gene matches leave 9 bases unexplained. The donors were roughly 39 Caucasian individuals from Russia, aged about 6 to 100 years, who were systemically healthy. Each donor gave around 9 milliliters of peripheral blood, collected into EDTA-treated Vacutainer tubes. Ficoll-Paque density-gradient centrifugation was used to isolate PBMCs, with at least 6 million obtained per sample. Trizol reagent was used to extract total RNA from PBMCs, with at least 5.5 micrograms per sample. For every donor, an aliquot of PBMCs went through flow cytometry to measure the percentages of naive CD45RAhigh/CD27high T cells. The paper as a whole reports these results and caveats: Compared with the aged group, more naive CD4+ T cells, fewer expanded clones and increased TCR diversity were shown by the long-lived group, suggesting age selection. There was a strong correlation between observed TCR beta diversity and the percentage of naive T cells measured by flow cytometry. Estimates of total diversity based on one million sequenced T cells were considered lower bounds and underestimates. As age increased, observed TCR beta diversity per million T cells dropped in a roughly linear way, and a significant reduction was already evident by age 40. Conclusive comparison of naive and antigen-experienced compartments was prevented by the profiling of bulk unsorted PBMCs. Because the CMV infection status of the donors was unknown, age-related changes in expanded clonotypes may potentially have been confounded.

This clonotype was recorded many times. The antigen it binds to is not known. Within one base of it there is no much larger clone, and no base qualities were kept. The chain was built from TRBV29-1 and TRBJ2-7, with 7 central nucleotides matching TRBD1. The receptor was isolated from a woman older than 75 in good health. Donor details come from another sample of the same person, matched by shared clones. The sequenced sample was blood. The DNA sequence is TGCAGCGTTGCCCCGACAGGGAGTTTCTACGAGCAGTACTTC. It is translated as CSVAPTGSFYEQYF.